This entry features one TCR beta chain sequence. It lacks a known antigen. Base qualities are not recorded, but no much larger clone differs from it by a single base. This record comes from a study of PD-1 blockade in classical Hodgkin lymphoma (dated by TCRdb to about 2020). At the level of the whole study: Nivolumab dosing was 3 mg/kg intravenously every 2 weeks, continuing until either disease progression or unacceptable toxicity. The study used CyTOF and TCR beta sequencing to define a peripheral blood immune signature of response to PD-1 blockade in classical Hodgkin lymphoma. Study-wide findings and limitations: Diversity was lower in patients who began nivolumab less than 1 year after ASCT, so these patients were left out of later analyses to avoid confounding by immune reconstitution. Trial patients with a complete response had baseline diversity similar to that of newly diagnosed patients, while partial responders and progressors had significantly lower diversity. CD4+ but not CD8+ TCR diversity rose significantly by C4D1 (p=0.0027 vs p=0.16), most apparent in complete responders (p=0.02). The study covered only a single clinical trial cohort, and the causes of the repertoire differences, possibly disease activity or prior therapy, were still not defined. Baseline TCR diversity was reported to be lower in newly diagnosed patients than in healthy donors and to be lower still in relapsed/refractory patients.

Genomic DNA was extracted with the Qiagen DNeasy kit from unsorted PBMCs and from negatively selected CD4+ and CD8+ fractions. TCR beta CDR3 regions were subjected to amplification by immunoSEQ multiplex PCR with primers that anneal to V and J segments. A synthetic immune receptor repertoire was used to minimize amplification bias, and any remaining bias was removed computationally after sequencing. Under the source paper's analysis protocol: Repertoire diversity was quantified as the Shannon entropy index using custom Python scripts. Unsorted, CD4+ and CD8+ repertoires were analyzed separately, except for combined analyses in which CD4+ and CD8+ sequences were merged in silico. A clone counted as expanded when the clone's frequency after treatment rose at least 2-fold relative to C1D1, and clones undetected at baseline were given a pseudocount of 0.5. Clones with 0 or 1 copy at C1D1 were defined as singleton clones, while clones with 2 or more copies were defined as non-singleton clones. Clones expanded in unsorted samples were assigned a CD4+, CD8+ or unknown annotation through matching of protein sequences in sorted samples from the same patient. Wilcoxon tests on paired samples were used to test diversity changes from C1D1 to C4D1. TCRdb carries this immuneACCESS record with in-frame sequences only. Its versions omit some clonotypes, under half of them owing to an unresolved V gene in the studies checked, with the rest unexplained. The V and J calls and clone size come from that table; D and trimming were worked out from the DNA. The sample records about 41,000 clones, approximately 80% of which are singletons. In total, the top ten clones hold about 22% of the sample.

Spanning cysteine to phenylalanine, the CDR3 consists of 12 amino acids. Only CDR3 DNA is held: 36 bases, read in frame from base 1. V loses 1 base of germline sequence and J loses 4 bases, and the interval between the two ends is 2 bases. The germline V gene (reference sequence) supplies CDR1 GTSNPN and CDR2 SVGIG. According to the study, the label for this sample's time point signals: cycle 1 day 1 (C1D1), immediately before nivolumab initiation. Every trial patient had relapsed following autologous stem cell transplantation, and prior brentuximab vedotin exposure was what differed among cohorts A, B and C. The trial cohort comprised approximately 55 patients with relapsed/refractory classical Hodgkin lymphoma whose best overall responses were complete response, partial response or progressive disease. Single-agent nivolumab was administered to trial patients in the multi-cohort phase II CheckMate 205 trial. An independent review committee assessed best overall response by applying the 2007 International Working Group response criteria. PBMCs from the trial were collected at three points: immediately before nivolumab initiation (C1D1), and during therapy at cycle 2 day 1 and cycle 4 day 1. Peripheral blood was collected in 8 mL Vacutainer Cell Preparation Tubes, from which PBMCs were isolated by centrifugation and then cryopreserved.

The sequence derives from a human donor with classical Hodgkin lymphoma. The sample was peripheral blood mononuclear cells (PBMCs), taken at baseline. This sequence uses TRBV30 and TRBJ2-6, with no reliable assignment of the D segment. The DNA is as follows: TGTGCCTGGAGTGCCGGGGCCAACGTCCTGACTTTC. Protein translation: CAWSAGANVLTF.